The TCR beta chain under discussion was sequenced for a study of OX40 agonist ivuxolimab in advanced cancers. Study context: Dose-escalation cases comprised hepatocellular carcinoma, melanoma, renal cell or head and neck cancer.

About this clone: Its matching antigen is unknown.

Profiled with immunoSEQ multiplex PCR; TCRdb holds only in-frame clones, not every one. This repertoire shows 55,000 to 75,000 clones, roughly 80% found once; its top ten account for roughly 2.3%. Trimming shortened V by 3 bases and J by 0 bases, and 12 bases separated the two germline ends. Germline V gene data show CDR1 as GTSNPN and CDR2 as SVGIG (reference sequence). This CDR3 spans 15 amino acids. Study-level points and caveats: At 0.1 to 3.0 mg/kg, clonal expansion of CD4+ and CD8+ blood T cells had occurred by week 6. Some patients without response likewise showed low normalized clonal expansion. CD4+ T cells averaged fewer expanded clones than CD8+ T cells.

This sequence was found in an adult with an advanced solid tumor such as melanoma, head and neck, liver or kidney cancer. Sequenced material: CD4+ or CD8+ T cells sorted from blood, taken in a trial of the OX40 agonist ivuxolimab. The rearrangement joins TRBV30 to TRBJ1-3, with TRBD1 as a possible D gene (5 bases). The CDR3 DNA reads TGTGCCTGGAGCCTTGGGGCACTCTCTGGAAACACCATATATTTT. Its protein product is CAWSLGALSGNTIYF.